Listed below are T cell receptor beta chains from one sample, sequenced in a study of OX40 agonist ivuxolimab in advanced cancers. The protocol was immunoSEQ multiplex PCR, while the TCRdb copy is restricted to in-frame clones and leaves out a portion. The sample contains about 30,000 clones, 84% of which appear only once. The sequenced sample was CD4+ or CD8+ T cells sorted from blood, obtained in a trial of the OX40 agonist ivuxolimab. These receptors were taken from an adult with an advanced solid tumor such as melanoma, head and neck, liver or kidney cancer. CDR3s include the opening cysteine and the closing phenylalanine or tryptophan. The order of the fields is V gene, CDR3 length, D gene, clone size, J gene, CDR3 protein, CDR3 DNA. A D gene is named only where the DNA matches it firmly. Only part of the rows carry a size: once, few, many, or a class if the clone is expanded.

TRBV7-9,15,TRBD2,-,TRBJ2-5,CASSFGLAGVETQYF,TGTGCCAGCAGCTTCGGACTAGCGGGAGTCGAGACCCAGTACTTC
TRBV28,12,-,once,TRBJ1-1,CASRGANTEAFF,TGTGCCAGTAGGGGGGCGAACACTGAAGCTTTCTTT
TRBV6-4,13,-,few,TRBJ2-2,CASSDGGTGELFF,TGTGCCAGCAGTGACGGGGGAACCGGGGAGCTGTTTTTT
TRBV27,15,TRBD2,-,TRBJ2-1,CASSFGGGARDEQFF,TGTGCCAGCAGTTTTGGCGGGGGGGCCAGGGATGAGCAGTTCTTC
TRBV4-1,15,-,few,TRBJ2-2,CASSQTSNPTGELFF,TGCGCCAGCAGCCAAACTAGTAACCCCACCGGGGAGCTGTTTTTT
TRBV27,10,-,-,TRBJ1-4,CASGNEKLFF,TGTGCCAGCGGTAATGAAAAACTGTTTTTT
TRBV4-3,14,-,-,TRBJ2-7,CASSQVQGSYEQYF,TGCGCCAGCAGCCAAGTCCAGGGTAGCTACGAGCAGTACTTC
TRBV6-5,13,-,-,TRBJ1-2,CASSLEHLDGYTF,TGTGCCAGCAGTTTAGAGCATCTCGATGGCTACACCTTC
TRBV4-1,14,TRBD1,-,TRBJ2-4,CASSQDRTGNIQYF,TGCGCCAGCAGCCAAGATCGGACAGGGAACATTCAGTACTTC
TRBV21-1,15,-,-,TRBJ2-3,CASSSGGASTDTQYF,TGTGCCAGCAGTAGCGGGGGGGCTAGCACAGATACGCAGTATTTT
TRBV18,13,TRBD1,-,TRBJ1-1,CASSSPGGTEAFF,TGTGCCAGCTCATCCCCAGGGGGGACTGAAGCTTTCTTT
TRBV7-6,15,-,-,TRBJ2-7,CASSLAGQSTYEQYF,TGTGCCAGCAGCTTAGCTGGACAGTCTACCTACGAGCAGTACTTC
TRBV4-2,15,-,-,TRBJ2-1,CASSQVTSSYNEQFF,TGTGCCAGCAGCCAAGTGACTAGCTCCTACAATGAGCAGTTCTTC
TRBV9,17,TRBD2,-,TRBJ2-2,CASSAVSGSGRGGELFF,TGTGCCAGCAGCGCCGTTAGCGGGAGCGGCCGTGGCGGGGAGCTGTTTTTT
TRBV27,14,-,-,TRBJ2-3,CASSIATAGDTQYF,TGTGCCAGCAGTATCGCGACAGCTGGAGATACGCAGTATTTT
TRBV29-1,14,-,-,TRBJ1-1,CSVEWAAVNTEAFF,TGCAGCGTTGAATGGGCGGCCGTGAACACTGAAGCTTTCTTT
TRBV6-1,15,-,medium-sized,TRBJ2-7,CASKGAAGGSYEQYF,TGTGCCAGCAAAGGTGCCGCAGGGGGGTCCTACGAGCAGTACTTC
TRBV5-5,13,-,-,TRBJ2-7,CASRVRPEYEQYF,TGTGCCAGCCGCGTCCGTCCTGAATACGAGCAGTACTTC
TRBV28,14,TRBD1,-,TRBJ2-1,CASSPPGDSQYQFF,TGTGCCAGCAGCCCGCCCGGGGACAGTCAGTACCAGTTCTTC
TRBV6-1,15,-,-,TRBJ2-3,CASSVLRVSTDTQYF,TGTGCCAGCAGCGTCCTGAGGGTTAGCACAGATACGCAGTATTTT
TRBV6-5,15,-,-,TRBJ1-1,CASTLTIGADTEAFF,TGTGCCAGCACCCTAACTATCGGGGCGGACACTGAAGCTTTCTTT
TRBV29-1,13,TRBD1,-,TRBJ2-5,CSVEQGAGETQYF,TGCAGCGTTGAACAGGGGGCGGGGGAGACCCAGTACTTC
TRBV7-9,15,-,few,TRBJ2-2,CASSLVSWGAGELFF,TGTGCCAGCAGCTTAGTCTCTTGGGGTGCCGGGGAGCTGTTTTTT
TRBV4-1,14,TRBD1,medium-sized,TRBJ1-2,CASSHPGQGDGYTF,TGCGCCAGCAGCCACCCGGGACAGGGGGATGGCTACACCTTC
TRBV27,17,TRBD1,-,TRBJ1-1,CASSHTGTGGVNTEAFF,TGTGCCAGCAGTCACACCGGGACAGGGGGCGTGAACACTGAAGCTTTCTTT
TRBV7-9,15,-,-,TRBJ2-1,CASTGGPGGYNEQFF,TGTGCCAGCACCGGGGGACCCGGAGGCTACAATGAGCAGTTCTTC
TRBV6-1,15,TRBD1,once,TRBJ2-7,CASSSTGQGAREQYF,TGTGCCAGCAGCTCTACCGGACAGGGGGCGAGGGAGCAGTACTTC
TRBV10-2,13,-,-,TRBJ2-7,CASSQGRSYEQYF,TGCGCCAGCAGTCAGGGACGGTCCTACGAGCAGTACTTC
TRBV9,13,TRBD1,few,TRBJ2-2,CASSLTGTGELFF,TGTGCCAGCAGCCTGACAGGGACCGGGGAGCTGTTTTTT
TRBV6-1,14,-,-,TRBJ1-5,CASYWGHYNQPQHF,TGTGCCAGCTATTGGGGACACTACAATCAGCCCCAGCATTTT
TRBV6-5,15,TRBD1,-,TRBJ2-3,CASRHPGQAFDTQYF,TGTGCCAGCAGGCACCCGGGACAGGCCTTTGATACGCAGTATTTT
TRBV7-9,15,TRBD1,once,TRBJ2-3,CASGRTGGAPDTQYF,TGTGCCAGCGGAAGAACAGGGGGCGCCCCAGATACGCAGTATTTT
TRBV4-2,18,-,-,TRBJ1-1,CASSHPTERPVGDLGAFF,TGTGCCAGCAGCCACCCCACCGAGAGGCCGGTGGGGGACCTCGGAGCTTTCTTT
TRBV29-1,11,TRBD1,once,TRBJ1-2,CSVARDRGYTF,TGCAGCGTCGCGAGGGACAGAGGCTACACCTTC
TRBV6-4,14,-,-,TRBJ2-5,CASSDRISQETQYF,TGTGCCAGCAGTGACCGGATAAGTCAAGAGACCCAGTACTTC
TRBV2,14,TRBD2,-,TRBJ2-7,CASRSSGVDYEQYF,TGTGCCAGCAGGTCAAGCGGGGTTGACTACGAGCAGTACTTC
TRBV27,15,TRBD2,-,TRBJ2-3,CASSSQREVADTQYF,TGTGCCAGCAGTTCCCAGCGGGAGGTCGCAGATACGCAGTATTTT
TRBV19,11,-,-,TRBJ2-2,CASRKSGELFF,TGTGCCAGTAGGAAGTCCGGGGAGCTGTTTTTT
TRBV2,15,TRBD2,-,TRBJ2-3,CAITLRLAVTDTQYF,TGTGCCATCACGCTAAGACTAGCGGTAACAGATACGCAGTATTTT
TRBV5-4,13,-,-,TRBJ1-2,CASRFWGSYGYTF,TGTGCCAGCAGATTCTGGGGGAGCTATGGCTACACCTTC
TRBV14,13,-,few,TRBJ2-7,CASSRGRSYEQYF,TGTGCCAGCAGCCGGGGCCGCTCCTACGAGCAGTACTTC
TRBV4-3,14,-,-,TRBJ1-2,CASSKAGEGYGYTF,TGCGCCAGCAGCAAAGCAGGGGAGGGCTATGGCTACACCTTC
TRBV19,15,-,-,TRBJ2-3,CASSIDTTRTDTQYF,TGTGCCAGTAGTATAGATACTACCCGCACAGATACGCAGTATTTT
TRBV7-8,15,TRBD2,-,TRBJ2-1,CASSSLAGGYNEQFF,TGTGCCAGCAGCTCGCTAGCGGGGGGTTACAATGAGCAGTTCTTC
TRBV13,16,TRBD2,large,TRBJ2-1,CASSLLTSGMDNEQFF,TGTGCCAGCAGCTTGTTGACTAGCGGGATGGACAATGAGCAGTTCTTC
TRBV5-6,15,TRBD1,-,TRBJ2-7,CASSASGTGSYEQYF,TGTGCCAGCAGCGCCTCCGGGACAGGCTCCTACGAGCAGTACTTC
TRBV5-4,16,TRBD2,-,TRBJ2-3,CASSLSSGGFTDTQYF,TGTGCCAGCAGCTTGTCGAGCGGGGGCTTCACAGATACGCAGTATTTT
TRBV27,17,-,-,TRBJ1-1,CASNPTTRGPMNTEAFF,TGTGCCAGTAACCCAACGACTAGGGGCCCCATGAACACTGAAGCTTTCTTT
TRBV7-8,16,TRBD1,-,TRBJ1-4,CASSPRLGGTEEKLFF,TGTGCCAGCAGCCCAAGGTTAGGCGGGACAGAGGAAAAACTGTTTTTT
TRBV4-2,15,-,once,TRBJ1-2,CASSQEFGVRYGYTF,TGTGCCAGCAGCCAAGAATTCGGAGTGCGATATGGCTACACCTTC
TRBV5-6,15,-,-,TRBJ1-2,CASSSSTTEPSGYTF,TGTGCCAGCAGCTCAAGTACGACAGAACCATCTGGCTACACCTTC
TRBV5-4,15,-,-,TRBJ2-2,CASSWGTANTGELFF,TGTGCCAGCAGCTGGGGGACTGCGAACACCGGGGAGCTGTTTTTT
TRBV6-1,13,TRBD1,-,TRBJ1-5,CASGDSRNQPQHF,TGTGCCAGCGGGGACAGCCGCAATCAGCCCCAGCATTTT
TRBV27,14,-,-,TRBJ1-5,CASSRGSPREPQHF,TGTGCCAGCAGTCGGGGCTCACCTAGGGAGCCCCAGCATTTT
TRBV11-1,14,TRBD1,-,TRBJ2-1,CASSGTGNHNEQFF,TGTGCCAGCAGCGGGACAGGGAACCACAATGAGCAGTTCTTC
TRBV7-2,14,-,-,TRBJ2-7,CASGRPGQAYEQYF,TGTGCCAGCGGCCGGCCGGGACAAGCCTACGAGCAGTACTTC
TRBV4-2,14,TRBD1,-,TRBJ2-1,CASSPGTGYNEQFF,TGTGCCAGCAGCCCCGGGACAGGGTACAATGAGCAGTTCTTC
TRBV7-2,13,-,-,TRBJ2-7,CASSSEGWGEQYF,TGTGCCAGCAGCTCCGAAGGGTGGGGCGAGCAGTACTTC